The 22 T cell receptor beta chains below come from one sample, sequenced in a study of T cell repertoires in cytomegalovirus infection. No cognate antigen is known for these TCRs. In TCRdb, the reads were re-called with MiXCR into one record per CDR3 protein. The top ten hold around 15% of the sample, which has about a million distinct CDR3 sequences, under 40% seen once. The material was cultured CD8+ T cells from PBMCs, obtained from culture after CMV antigen stimulation. The source is a human donor in good health (CMV status not recorded). Some clones in this sample may be carry-over from other donors' samples.

The chain carries TRBV11-2 and TRBJ2-2; 10 bases fit TRBD1. The CDR3 loop spans 17 amino acids. CDR1 is SGHAT, CDR2 FQNNGV, per germline. V was pared by 4 bases and J by 1 base, with 6 bases of the junction left unmatched. This CDR3 is CASSWPRDRGNTGELFF. CDR3 sequence (DNA): TGTGCCAGCAGCTGGCCCCGGGACAGGGGGAACACCGGGGAGCTGTTTTTT.

The V call is TRBV9, the J call TRBJ2-1; D might be TRBD2 (6 bases). The V gene lost 4 bases and the J gene lost 9 bases, with 14 bases spanning the gap. The CDR3 spans 13 residues. In germline, CDR1 is SGDLS, CDR2 YYNGEE. CDR3 loop: CASSSRLGIEQFF. CDR3 DNA sequence: TGTGCCAGCAGCTCAAGACTAGGGATTGAGCAGTTCTTC.

The CDR3 region is CASSYSEGPGELFF. In DNA, the CDR3 is TGTGCCAGCAGTTACTCGGAGGGCCCCGGGGAGCTGTTTTTT. The chain uses TRBV6-5 and TRBJ2-2; D may be TRBD2 (6 bases). Trimming took 0 bases from V and 6 from J, leaving 8 bases between them. Germline CDR1 is MNHEY and CDR2 is SVGAGI. The CDR3 covers 14 residues.

The chain joins TRBV4-2 to TRBJ1-6; 8 bases are a match to TRBD1. The germline gives CDR1 LGHNA, CDR2 YNFKEQ. The CDR3 is made up of 17 amino acids. Unmatched junction bases numbered 6, after V lost 0 bases and J lost 5 bases. The DNA for the CDR3 is TGTGCCAGCAGCCAAGACGACAGGGGAGGCAATAATTCACCCCTCCACTTT. Protein sequence: CASSQDDRGGNNSPLHF.

This chain links TRBV6-2 or TRBV6-3 with TRBJ2-3; D unclear. Germline V gene sequence: CDR1 MNHEY, CDR2 SVGEGT. The CDR3 runs to 13 residues. V was shortened by 1 base and J by 5 bases, with 7 bases between the two germline ends. CDR3 residues: CASSYYRRDTQYF. Written as DNA, the CDR3 is TGTGCCAGCAGTTACTACCGGAGAGATACGCAGTATTTT.

The J gene is TRBJ2-1, the V gene TRBV20-1; D uncertain. This CDR3 is built from 11 residues. Germline V gives CDR1 DFQATT, CDR2 SNEGSKA (reference sequence). The germline V and J ends were trimmed by 3 bases and 10 bases, with 10 bases remaining between them. The CDR3 region has the DNA TGCAGTGCTAGGATACTGGGGGAGCAGTTCTTC. As protein: CSARILGEQFF.

This clonotype turned up a few times. The chain combines TRBV10-3 with TRBJ1-2; no reliable D call. The germline V gene encodes CDR1 ENHRY and CDR2 SYGVKD. The CDR3 length is 16 residues. Trimming removed 0 bases from V and 7 bases from J, with 18 bases in between. The CDR3 loop is CAISESLRGPASGYTF. In nucleotides, the CDR3 is TGTGCCATCAGTGAGTCGTTAAGAGGGCCGGCGAGTGGCTACACCTTC.

This clonotype has more than one count but fewer than ten. V and J are TRBV10-1 and TRBJ1-6; the D gene is possibly TRBD1 (5 bases). V dropped 6 bases and J dropped 7 bases, with 13 bases sitting between them. The CDR3 has 14 amino acids. Germline-derived CDR1 and CDR2 are WNHNN and SYGVQD (reference sequence). Here the CDR3 reads CASRVRTRNSPLHF. The CDR3, as DNA: TGCGCCAGCAGGGTTAGGACACGCAATTCACCCCTCCACTTT.

The chain carries TRBV15 and TRBJ1-6; tentative D call: TRBD1 (5 bases). V dropped 6 bases and J dropped 7 bases, with 13 bases sitting between them. This CDR3 is built from 14 residues. The germline V gene has CDR1 LNHNV and CDR2 YYDKDF (reference sequence). For the CDR3, the DNA is TGTGCCACCAGGGGCAGGGAGGTGAATTCACCCCTCCACTTT. It is translated as CATRGREVNSPLHF.

The chain has TRBV2 and TRBJ1-5; perhaps TRBD1 as D (6 bases). Trimming shortened V by 5 bases and J by 3 bases, and 14 bases separated the two germline ends. The CDR3 totals 15 residues. The germline V gene encodes CDR1 SNHLY and CDR2 FYNNEI. CDR3 sequence reads: CASSPGDLNNQPQHF. In DNA, the CDR3 is TGTGCCAGCAGTCCAGGGGATCTTAACAATCAGCCCCAGCATTTT.

The gene calls are TRBV12-3 or TRBV12-4 and TRBJ2-5; TRBD2 matches 11 bases. This CDR3 is 16 amino acids long. The V and J ends lost 6 bases and 2 bases, in that order; junction bases with no gene match: 8. The CDR3 loop reads CASSPTSGGLQETQYF. The CDR3 DNA reads as TGTGCCAGCAGCCCCACTAGCGGGGGATTGCAAGAGACCCAGTACTTC.

This clonotype was recorded at least ten times. The CDR3 DNA sequence: TGTGCCAGCAGTGATTCTGTAAGGGCTGAAGCTTTCTTT. This translates into CASSDSVRAEAFF. This chain links TRBV25-1 with TRBJ1-1; D is uncertain. V was trimmed by 3 bases and J by 6 bases, leaving 11 bases between them. From germline, CDR1 is MGHDK and CDR2 SYGVNS. The CDR3 is made up of 13 amino acids.

This chain links TRBV7-6 with TRBJ2-3; 8 bases line up with TRBD2. Germline V gene data show CDR1 as SGHVS and CDR2 as FNYEAQ. The CDR3 is made up of 16 amino acids. With V trimmed by 5 bases and J by 0 bases, 7 bases remained unmatched. The CDR3: CASSRGVAGSTDTQYF. The CDR3 nucleotides are TGTGCCAGCAGCCGAGGGGTAGCGGGGAGCACAGATACGCAGTATTTT.

About this clonotype itself: A read error may account for a junction end that differs from germline. The chain recombines TRBV5-5 with TRBJ2-2, with 7 nucleotides matching TRBD2. There are 16 residues in the CDR3. Germline loops: CDR1 SGHKS, CDR2 YYEKEE (reference sequence). As DNA, the CDR3 is TGTGCCAGCAGCTTGGGAGCGGGGCTGAACACCGAGGAGCTGTTTTTT. Translating gives CASSLGAGLNTEELFF.

This clonotype was detected a few times. This chain connects TRBV10-3 to TRBJ2-1; 15 positions match TRBD2. Losses at the gene ends were 10 bases for V and 3 bases for J; bases not matched to a gene: 7. The CDR3 is 16 amino acids. From germline, CDR1 is ENHRY and CDR2 SYGVKD. The CDR3 DNA is TGTGCCACAACCGGGACTAGCGGGGGGTTCTACAATGAGCAGTTCTTC. This sequence encodes CATTGTSGGFYNEQFF.

This chain joins TRBV6-1 and TRBJ1-6; D is ambiguous. Germline values: CDR1 MNHNS, CDR2 SASEGT. V lost 6 bases, J lost 9 bases, and 15 bases lay in between. CDR3 length equals 14 residues. CDR3 sequence (DNA): TGTGCCAGCAGCCGGGAAGACTGGGGTTCACCCCTCCACTTT. Translating gives CASSREDWGSPLHF.

This chain connects TRBV7-9 to TRBJ1-4; weak D call: TRBD1 (6 bases). CDR1 SEHNR and CDR2 FQNEAQ come from the germline V gene (reference sequence). The length of the CDR3 is 15 residues. V was clipped by 1 base and J by 5 bases, with 11 bases between them. The CDR3 nucleotides read TGTGCCAGCAGCTTAGGTCGGGACATAAATGAAAAACTGTTTTTT. This sequence encodes CASSLGRDINEKLFF. Complete variable domain (other parts from reference TRBV7-9 and TRBJ1-4): DTGVSQNPRHKITKRGQNVTFRCDPISEHNRLYWYRQTLGQGPEFLTYFQNEAQLEKSRLLSDRFSAERPKGSFSTLEIQRTEQGDSAMYLCASSLGRDINEKLFFGSGTQLSVL.

J is TRBJ2-3 and V is TRBV5-4, with D tentatively TRBD2 (7 bases). Germline loops: CDR1 SGHNT, CDR2 YYREEE (reference sequence). V was shortened by 5 bases and J by 2 bases, with 15 bases between the two germline ends. The CDR3 has 15 residues. CDR3 coding DNA: TGTGCCAGCAGGGTCTGGGGGGGCCCCACAGATACGCAGTATTTT. Translation: CASRVWGGPTDTQYF.

Turning to this clonotype: A junction boundary mismatches the germline segment, possibly from a read error. The rearrangement joins TRBV6-2 or TRBV6-3 to TRBJ2-5; the D is unclear. This CDR3 has 12 amino acids. CDR1 is MNHEY, CDR2 SVGEGT, per germline. This CDR3 is CASNYPEETQYF. CDR3 DNA sequence: TGTGCCAGCAATTACCCCGAAGAGACCCAGTACTTC.

The V and J genes are TRBV12-3 or TRBV12-4 and TRBJ1-2, with D possibly being TRBD1 (5 bases). Deletions cut 6 bases from V and 2 bases from J, with 10 bases between. The CDR3 runs 13 residues. CDR3 DNA sequence: TGTGCCAGCAGGGGGGTTGTCAACTATGGCTACACCTTC. It is translated as CASRGVVNYGYTF.

This chain links TRBV19 with TRBJ1-1; possible D gene TRBD1, 5 bases. The length of the CDR3 is 16 residues. Trimming stripped 3 bases from V and 4 bases from J, with 18 bases between. Germline values: CDR1 LNHDA, CDR2 SQIVND (reference sequence). DNA of the CDR3: TGTGCCAGTAGTATCCCTGAGGGGCGGGTTGGCACTGAAGCTTTCTTT. Translation gives CASSIPEGRVGTEAFF.

This clonotype was seen only a few times. The rearrangement links TRBV6-5 to TRBJ1-6; TRBD1 agrees at 7 bases. The V and J ends lost 6 bases and 8 bases, in that order; junction bases with no gene match: 10. Germline V gene data show CDR1 as MNHEY and CDR2 as SVGAGI. This CDR3 is built from 15 residues. The CDR3 sequence is CASSPRTGPDSPLHF. DNA of the CDR3: TGTGCCAGCAGCCCTAGGACAGGACCTGATTCACCCCTCCACTTT.